One and the same sample provided the 18 T cell receptor beta chains below, sequenced in a study of T cells in Graves' hyperthyroidism and ophthalmopathy. Authors of the study amplified TCR beta CDR3 regions from RNA transcripts. Researchers ran a first-round RT-PCR on the TCR CDR3 using the HTBI primer set. TCRdb reprocessed the multiplex PCR reads via MiXCR and lists one record per CDR3 protein. In the table there are about 200,000 distinct CDR3 sequences, about 15% of which are singletons. Sequences were obtained from blood. The receptors shown here come from a woman in her forties or fifties with Graves' hyperthyroidism.

This clonotype has ten or more counts. The V call is TRBV7-2, the J call TRBJ2-5; 8 nucleotides agree with TRBD1. CDR1 and CDR2 (germline): SGHTA, FQGNSA. This CDR3 has 14 residues. Trimming took 2 bases from V and 1 from J; bases not matched to a gene: 0. The DNA for the CDR3 is TGTGCCAGCAGCTTACAGGGGGCCCAAGAGACCCAGTACTTC. Protein: CASSLQGAQETQYF.

In its sample, this clonotype was seen a few times. The chain couples TRBV10-3 to TRBJ2-6; D is undetermined. The CDR3 sequence is 15 residues long. The germline CDR1 and CDR2 sequences are ENHRY and SYGVKD. V was cut by 6 bases and J by 2 bases, with 11 bases left in between. DNA of the CDR3: TGTGCCATCAGCGACGAACCCGCTGGGGCCAACGTCCTGACTTTC. Amino acid sequence: CAISDEPAGANVLTF.

This clonotype was detected ten times or more. The gene calls are TRBV12-3 or TRBV12-4 and TRBJ2-7; TRBD2 matches 14 bases. This CDR3 spans 17 amino acids. V lost 1 base, J lost 6 bases, and 8 bases stayed unmatched. CDR3 nucleotide sequence: TGTGCCAGCAGTTTAGGCTCGACTAGCGGGAGGGCCTTCGAGCAGTACTTC. Translated, it gives CASSLGSTSGRAFEQYF.

The sample holds a few counts of this clonotype. This chain joins TRBV20-1 and TRBJ2-7, with 11 bases identical to TRBD2. The CDR3 extends over 15 amino acids. Unmatched junction bases numbered 10, after V lost 6 bases and J lost 3 bases. The germline V gene encodes CDR1 DFQATT and CDR2 SNEGSKA (reference sequence). This CDR3 is CSARTSGFYGYEQYF. In DNA, the CDR3 is TGCAGTGCGCGGACTAGCGGGTTCTATGGCTACGAGCAGTACTTC.

This chain uses TRBV20-1 with TRBJ1-6, with 10 bases aligning to TRBD1. This CDR3 comprises 16 residues. Germline CDR1 is DFQATT and CDR2 is SNEGSKA (reference sequence). The ends lost 3 bases at V and 9 bases at J; junction bases unmatched: 11. The chain's CDR3 is CSASSRDRGRGSPLHF. CDR3 DNA: TGCAGTGCTAGTTCTCGGGACAGGGGAAGGGGTTCACCCCTCCACTTT.

In this sample, this clonotype turned up a few times. The J gene is TRBJ2-3, the V gene TRBV5-4; 15 bases agree with TRBD2. Germline CDR1 is SGHNT and CDR2 is YYREEE (reference sequence). Unmatched junction bases numbered 4, after V lost 4 bases and J lost 4 bases. The CDR3 spans 16 residues. The DNA of the CDR3 is TGTGCCAGCAGCCGGACTAGCGGGAGGGTGGCAGATACGCAGTATTTT. This encodes CASSRTSGRVADTQYF.

This clonotype occurred a few times. This chain connects TRBV29-1 to TRBJ2-3; 8 positions agree with TRBD2. The CDR3 sequence is 14 residues long. Germline V gene lookup returns CDR1 SQVTM and CDR2 ANQGSEA. V lost 5 bases and J lost 2; bases outside the gene matches: 6. The CDR3 DNA is TGCAGCGTTCTCAAGCGGGGGCACACAGATACGCAGTATTTT. Translated, it gives CSVLKRGHTDTQYF.

Points on this clonotype: Possible read error: a much larger clone is one base away. The chain is built from TRBV7-9 and TRBJ2-7; TRBD1 matches at 9 bases. The germline V gene encodes CDR1 SEHNR and CDR2 FQNEAQ (reference sequence). The CDR3 is made up of 15 amino acids. The CDR3 nucleotides are TGTGCCGGCAGTCCCGGGACAGGGAGCTCCTACGAGCAGTACTTC. Protein sequence: CAGSPGTGSSYEQYF.

This clonotype was seen more than once but under ten times. The chain combines TRBV30 with TRBJ1-4; tentative D call: TRBD1 (5 bases). From germline, CDR1 is GTSNPN and CDR2 SVGIG (reference sequence). This CDR3 has 14 amino acids. The V gene lost 3 bases and the J gene lost 0 bases, with 8 bases spanning the gap. The CDR3 spells CAWRVRATNEKLFF. The CDR3 DNA sequence: TGTGCCTGGAGGGTCAGGGCAACTAATGAAAAACTGTTTTTT. The full variable domain, its missing parts supplied by reference TRBV30 and TRBJ1-4, is SQTIHQWPATLVQPVGSPLSLECTVEGTSNPNLYWYRQAAGRGLQLLFYSVGIGQISSEVPQNLSASRPQDRQFILSSKKLLLSDSGFYLCAWRVRATNEKLFFGSGTQLSVL.

This clonotype was seen a handful of times. Possible read error: a much larger clone is one base away. The V call is TRBV3-1, the J call TRBJ2-7; D may be TRBD2 (6 bases). Trimming pared 3 bases from V and 4 bases from J, leaving 10 bases between. Germline assignment: CDR1 LGHDT and CDR2 YNNKEL (reference sequence). CDR3 length: 13 amino acids. This chain's CDR3 is CASSHNGGYEQYF. CDR3 bases: TGTGCCAGCAGCCACAATGGAGGGTACGAGCAGTACTTC.

This clonotype was recorded at least ten times. The chain links TRBV27 to TRBJ2-5; 11 nucleotides match TRBD2. The CDR3 loop spans 18 amino acids. V dropped 1 base and J dropped 3; count of bases not matched to a gene: 10. The V gene's germline CDR1 is MNHEY and CDR2 SMNVEV (reference sequence). The CDR3 DNA reads as TGTGCCAGCAGTTTATTCTTTTCGACTAGCGGGACCAAAGAGACCCAGTACTTC. This translates into CASSLFFSTSGTKETQYF.

This clonotype appeared many times. The chain recombines TRBV3-1 with TRBJ1-2; maybe TRBD1 (5 bases). Germline lookup yields CDR1 LGHDT and CDR2 YNNKEL (reference sequence). The CDR3 is 14 residues long. V lost 4 bases to trimming and J lost 5 bases, with 14 bases between them. This CDR3 is CASSRSTGKYGYTF. In DNA, the CDR3 is TGTGCCAGCAGCCGATCAACAGGAAAGTATGGCTACACCTTC.

V is TRBV27 and J is TRBJ2-5; TRBD1 matches 7 bases. The CDR3 extends over 13 amino acids. V shed 0 bases and J 14 bases; nucleotides not matched to a gene: 9. Per germline, CDR1 MNHEY and CDR2 SMNVEV (reference sequence). The CDR3, as DNA: TGTGCCAGCAGTTTATCCTTAGACAGGGAAATATACTTC. This sequence encodes CASSLSLDREIYF.

This clonotype was detected ten times or more. The rearrangement links TRBV5-6 to TRBJ2-5; D gene uncertain. Trimming shortened V by 4 bases and J by 5 bases, and 15 bases separated the two germline ends. The length of the CDR3 is 14 residues. Germline assignment: CDR1 SGHDT and CDR2 YYEEEE. CDR3 bases: TGTGCCAGCAGCGACGTCGGAAGGGCCGAGACCCAGTACTTC. Translation gives CASSDVGRAETQYF. Full variable domain (missing parts from reference TRBV5-6 and TRBJ2-5): DAGVTQSPTHLIKTRGQQVTLRCSPKSGHDTVSWYQQALGQGPQFIFQYYEEEERQRGNFPDRFSGHQFPNYSSELNVNALLLGDSALYLCASSDVGRAETQYFGPGTRLLVL.

This clonotype was found many times. The V gene is TRBV6-1, the J gene TRBJ1-1; no clear D. The CDR3 length is 13 residues. Germline CDR1 is MNHNS and CDR2 is SASEGT. V gave up 7 bases and J gave up 3 bases, with 12 bases separating them. Here the CDR3 reads CASIEYGDTEAFF. The CDR3 bases are TGTGCCAGCATAGAGTATGGGGACACTGAAGCTTTCTTT.

This clonotype was recorded at least ten times. The CDR3 nucleotides read TGTGCCAGCAGTCCGAAGACTAGCGGGAACCAAGAGACCCAGTACTTC. This encodes CASSPKTSGNQETQYF. The chain links TRBV27 to TRBJ2-5; 11 positions match TRBD2. Germline V gene sequence: CDR1 MNHEY, CDR2 SMNVEV (reference sequence). The CDR3 runs to 16 residues. V lost 5 bases, J lost 0 bases, and 5 bases stayed unmatched.

This clonotype was observed a few times. The V call is TRBV5-1, the J call TRBJ1-1; 8 positions match TRBD1. The length of the CDR3 is 15 residues. V was pared by 2 bases and J by 5 bases, with 8 bases of the junction left unmatched. Germline V lookup: CDR1 SGHRS, CDR2 YFSETQ. CDR3 sequence (DNA): TGCGCCAGCAGCTTTACAGGGGGTGACGTGACTGAAGCTTTCTTT. Amino acid sequence: CASSFTGGDVTEAFF.

The chain recombines TRBV18 with TRBJ2-2; 9 bases align to TRBD2. J lost 2 bases, V lost 3 bases, and 7 bases had no gene match. The CDR3 spans 17 residues. Germline V gives CDR1 KGHSH, CDR2 LQKENI. CDR3: CASSPFGGRENTGELFF. In DNA form, the CDR3 reads TGTGCCAGCTCACCCTTCGGCGGGAGGGAAAACACCGGGGAGCTGTTTTTT.